This is a list of T cell receptor beta chains from one sample in a study of cytomegalovirus exposure and HLA in healthy donors. Assay used: immunoSEQ multiplex PCR; TCRdb lists only in-frame clones, some missing. The table shows about 110,000 clones, with roughly two thirds occurring only once. The source material was PBMCs. The receptors here all came from a man aged 40-49 years in good health and CMV-seronegative. CDR3s leave out the opening cysteine and the closing phenylalanine or tryptophan. Fields, in order: J gene, clone size, V gene, CDR3 protein. Clone sizes are given selectively: once, few, many, or a class where the clone is expanded.

TRBJ2-1,NA,TRBV7-2,ASSLDSRGANEQF
TRBJ2-7,NA,TRBV5-1,ASSSDRLGEKY
TRBJ2-1,NA,TRBV28,ASTRAGWDEQF
TRBJ2-5,NA,TRBV19,ASSVRRGETQY
TRBJ1-5,NA,TRBV9,ASSAGTGDSNQPQH
TRBJ2-7,NA,TRBV28,ASSLGTAFLPLYEQY
TRBJ2-3,NA,TRBV5-1,ASSLETSGGATDTQY
TRBJ2-3,NA,TRBV7-2,ASSFGNGGANADTQY
TRBJ2-7,NA,TRBV5-5,ASGERYYEQY
TRBJ1-5,NA,TRBV13,ASSLQGSNQPQH
TRBJ1-5,once,TRBV5-5,ASSRQFSNQPQH
TRBJ1-6,once,TRBV27,ASSPTGGYYNSPLH
TRBJ2-3,NA,TRBV5-6,ASSWQGVFGTDTQY
TRBJ1-1,NA,TRBV7-6,ASSLVGQGLMNTEAF